The 9 T cell receptor beta chains below were found in one sample sequenced in a study of PD-L1 blockade in urothelial cancer. Sample time point: peripheral blood 6 weeks after treatment start. Libraries were prepared by immunoSEQ multiplex PCR; TCRdb keeps only in-frame clonotypes and omits some of them. The profile shows about 45,000 clones, roughly 78% of them singletons. The sequenced sample was PBMCs, obtained around atezolizumab (anti-PD-L1) treatment. These TCRs come from a man in his sixties with urothelial cancer.

This chain connects TRBV7-6 to TRBJ1-6, with D uncertain. In germline, CDR1 is SGHVS, CDR2 FNYEAQ. Trimming removed 2 bases at V and 7 bases at J, with 6 bases between. The CDR3 runs to 13 residues. The DNA of the CDR3 is TGTGCCAGCAGCTTACAGGCAAATTCACCCCTCCACTTT. Translating gives CASSLQANSPLHF.

This clone was found once. The rearrangement links TRBV28 to TRBJ1-2; D is unclear. CDR3 length: 12 amino acids. Germline loops: CDR1 MDHEN, CDR2 SYDVKM. V was clipped by 3 bases and J by 6 bases, with 8 bases between them. CDR3 sequence (DNA): TGTGCCAGCAGTTTCAGTTACGATGGCTACACCTTC. It codes for CASSFSYDGYTF.

This clone appeared once. The chain uses TRBV5-5 and TRBJ1-2; the D is unclear. The CDR3 runs 14 residues. Germline V gene lookup returns CDR1 SGHKS and CDR2 YYEKEE (reference sequence). Trimming removed 2 bases at V and 2 bases at J, with 10 bases between. The chain's CDR3 is CASSFATENYGYTF. Written as DNA, the CDR3 is TGTGCCAGCAGCTTCGCCACAGAGAACTATGGCTACACCTTC.

The chain combines TRBV19 with TRBJ2-1; TRBD1 agrees at 8 bases. The CDR3 covers 14 residues. V lost 5 bases, J lost 7 bases, and 7 bases stayed unmatched. Germline V gene sequence: CDR1 LNHDA, CDR2 SQIVND (reference sequence). The DNA for the CDR3 is TGTGCCAGTAGTGCCAGGGGGCGTCGGAATGAGCAGTTCTTC. Translated: CASSARGRRNEQFF.

The chain is built from TRBV10-3 and TRBJ2-7, with 12 nucleotides matching TRBD2. The junction had 9 bases not matched to a gene; V was cut back by 6 bases and J by 0 bases. This CDR3 is 17 amino acids long. CDR1 is ENHRY, CDR2 SYGVKD, per germline. The CDR3 DNA reads as TGTGCCATCAGCCAGACTAGCGGGGGCCGAAGCTCCTACGAGCAGTACTTC. Protein: CAISQTSGGRSSYEQYF.

The rearrangement joins TRBV5-6 to TRBJ2-7, with 9 bases identical to TRBD2. CDR3 size: 13 residues. CDR1 is SGHDT, CDR2 YYEEEE, per germline. After removal of 2 bases from V and 6 bases from J, the junction contained 3 bases not matched to a gene. The CDR3 bases are TGTGCCAGCAGCTTAGGGACTAGCTTCGAGCAGTACTTC. Protein product: CASSLGTSFEQYF.

This clone was recorded only once. The chain joins TRBV7-2 to TRBJ1-2; D might be TRBD1 (6 bases). The CDR3 is 14 residues long. Trimming cost V 5 bases and J 2 bases, with 12 bases left between them. Germline V lookup: CDR1 SGHTA, CDR2 FQGNSA. For the CDR3, the DNA is TGTGCCAGCAGCCGTACACAGGGCAACTATGGCTACACCTTC. Translated: CASSRTQGNYGYTF.

The chain links TRBV4-3 to TRBJ2-7; 8 bases are shared with TRBD2. Losses at the gene ends were 0 bases for V and 3 bases for J; bases not matched to a gene: 10. The V gene's germline CDR1 is LGHNA and CDR2 YSLEER. CDR3 length: 17 residues. CDR3 region: CASSQDDNGRVLYEQYF. CDR3 DNA sequence: TGCGCCAGCAGCCAAGACGATAACGGGAGGGTACTCTACGAGCAGTACTTC.

The J gene is TRBJ1-2, the V gene TRBV5-4; D is uncertain. Between the trimmed V and J ends, which lost 4 bases and 1 base, there was a span of 5 bases. CDR3 length: 12 amino acids. The germline V gene encodes CDR1 SGHNT and CDR2 YYREEE (reference sequence). CDR3 in DNA: TGTGCCAGCAGCAGAGATAACTATGGCTACACCTTC. Translation gives CASSRDNYGYTF.